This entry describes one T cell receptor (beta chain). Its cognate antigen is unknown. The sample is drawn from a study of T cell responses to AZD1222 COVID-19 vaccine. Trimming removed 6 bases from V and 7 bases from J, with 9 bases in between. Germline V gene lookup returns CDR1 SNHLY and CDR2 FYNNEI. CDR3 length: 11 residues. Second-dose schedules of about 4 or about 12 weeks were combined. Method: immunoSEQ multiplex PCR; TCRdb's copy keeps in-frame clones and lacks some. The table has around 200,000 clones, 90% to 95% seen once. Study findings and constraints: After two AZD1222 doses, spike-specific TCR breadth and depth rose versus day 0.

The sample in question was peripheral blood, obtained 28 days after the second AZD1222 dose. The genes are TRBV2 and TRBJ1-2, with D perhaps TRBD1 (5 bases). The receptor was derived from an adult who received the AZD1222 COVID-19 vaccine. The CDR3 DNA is TGTGCCAGCAGAGGGGATACTGGCTACACCTTC. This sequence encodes CASRGDTGYTF.